The sequence of this TCR beta chain was determined in a study of regulatory T cells in long-lasting Graves disease. V lost 3 bases to trimming and J lost 0 bases, with 5 bases between them. CDR1 LNHDA and CDR2 SQIVND come from the germline V gene (reference sequence). This CDR3 region has 13 residues. Building the TCR beta libraries relied on iRepertoire HTBI primers, and CDR3 regions underwent Arm-PCR. In TCRdb, the multiplex PCR reads were re-called with MiXCR into one record per CDR3 protein. The sample carries 400,000 to 500,000 distinct CDR3 sequences, about 16% recorded once. Stated time point: newly diagnosed GD, antithyroid drugs for less than 3 months. Extracted PBMC RNA gave rise to the TCR library. Xi'an, China, was home to the endocrinology department that provided patients. These sequences were also reported in another study, on T cells in Graves' hyperthyroidism and ophthalmopathy. As reported in that work: Using 13 V-J features, a model discriminated ophthalmopathy from stable hyperthyroidism. Ophthalmopathy was predicted by the model a median of about six months ahead of onset.

This specimen consisted of peripheral blood mononuclear cells (PBMCs), obtained at new diagnosis, from a patient treated with antithyroid drugs. The V gene is TRBV19, the J gene TRBJ2-5; D is unresolved. The sequence was obtained from a woman in her 30s with Graves disease. CDR3 DNA sequence: TGTGCCAGTAGTATGAGACACCAAGAGACCCAGTACTTC. Translated: CASSMRHQETQYF.